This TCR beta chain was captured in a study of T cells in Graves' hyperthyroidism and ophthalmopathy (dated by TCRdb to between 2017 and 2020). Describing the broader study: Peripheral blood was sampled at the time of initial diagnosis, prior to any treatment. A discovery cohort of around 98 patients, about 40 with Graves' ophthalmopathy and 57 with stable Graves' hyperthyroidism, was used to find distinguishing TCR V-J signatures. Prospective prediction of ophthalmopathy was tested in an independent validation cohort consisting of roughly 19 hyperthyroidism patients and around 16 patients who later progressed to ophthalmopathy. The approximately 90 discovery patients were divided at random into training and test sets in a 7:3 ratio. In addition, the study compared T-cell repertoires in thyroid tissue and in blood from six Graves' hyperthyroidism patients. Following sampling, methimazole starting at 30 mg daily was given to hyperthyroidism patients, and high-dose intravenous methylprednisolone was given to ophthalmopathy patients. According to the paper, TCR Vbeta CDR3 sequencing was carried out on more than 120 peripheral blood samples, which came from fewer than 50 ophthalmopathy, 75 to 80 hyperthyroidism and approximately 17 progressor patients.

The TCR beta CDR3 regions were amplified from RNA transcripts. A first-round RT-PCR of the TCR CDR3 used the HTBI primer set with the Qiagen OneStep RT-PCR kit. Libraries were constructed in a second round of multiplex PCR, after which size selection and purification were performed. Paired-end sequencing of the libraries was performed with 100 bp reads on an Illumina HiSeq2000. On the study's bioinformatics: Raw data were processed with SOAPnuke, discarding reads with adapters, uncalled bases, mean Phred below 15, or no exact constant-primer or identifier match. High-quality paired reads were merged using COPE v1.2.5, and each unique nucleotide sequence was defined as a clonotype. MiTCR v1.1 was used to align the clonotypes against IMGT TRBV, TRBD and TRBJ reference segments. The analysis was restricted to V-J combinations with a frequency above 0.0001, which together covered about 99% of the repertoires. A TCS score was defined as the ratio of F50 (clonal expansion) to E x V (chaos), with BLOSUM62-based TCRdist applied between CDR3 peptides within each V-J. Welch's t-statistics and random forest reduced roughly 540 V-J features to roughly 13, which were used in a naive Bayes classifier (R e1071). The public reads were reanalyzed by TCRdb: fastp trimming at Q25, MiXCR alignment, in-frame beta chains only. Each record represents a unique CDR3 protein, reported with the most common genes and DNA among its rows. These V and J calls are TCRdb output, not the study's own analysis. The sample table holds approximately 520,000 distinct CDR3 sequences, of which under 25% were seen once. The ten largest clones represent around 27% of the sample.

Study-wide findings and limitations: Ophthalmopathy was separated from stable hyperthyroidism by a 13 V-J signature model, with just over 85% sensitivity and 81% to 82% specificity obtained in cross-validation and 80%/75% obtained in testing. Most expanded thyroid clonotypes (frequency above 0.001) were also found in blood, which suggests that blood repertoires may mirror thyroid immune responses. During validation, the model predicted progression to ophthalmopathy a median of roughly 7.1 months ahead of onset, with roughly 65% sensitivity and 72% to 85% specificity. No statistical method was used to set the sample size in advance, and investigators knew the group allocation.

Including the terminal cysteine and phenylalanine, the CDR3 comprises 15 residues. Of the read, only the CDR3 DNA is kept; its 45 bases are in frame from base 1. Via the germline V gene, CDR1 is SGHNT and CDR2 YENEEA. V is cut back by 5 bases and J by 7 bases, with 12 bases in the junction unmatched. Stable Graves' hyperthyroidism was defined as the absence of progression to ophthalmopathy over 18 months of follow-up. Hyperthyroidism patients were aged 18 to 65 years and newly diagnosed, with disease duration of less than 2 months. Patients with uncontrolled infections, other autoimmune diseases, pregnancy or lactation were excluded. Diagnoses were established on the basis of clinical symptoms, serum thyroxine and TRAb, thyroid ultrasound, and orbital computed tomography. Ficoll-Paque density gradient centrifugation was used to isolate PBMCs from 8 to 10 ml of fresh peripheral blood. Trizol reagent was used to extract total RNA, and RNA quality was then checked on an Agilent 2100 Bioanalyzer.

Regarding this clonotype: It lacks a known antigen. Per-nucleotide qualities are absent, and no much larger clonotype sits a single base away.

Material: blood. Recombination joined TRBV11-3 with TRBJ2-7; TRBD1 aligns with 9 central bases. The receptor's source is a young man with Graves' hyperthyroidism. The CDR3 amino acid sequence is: CASSPRQGGPGEQYF. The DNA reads TGTGCCAGCAGCCCTAGACAGGGGGGGCCCGGGGAGCAGTACTTC.